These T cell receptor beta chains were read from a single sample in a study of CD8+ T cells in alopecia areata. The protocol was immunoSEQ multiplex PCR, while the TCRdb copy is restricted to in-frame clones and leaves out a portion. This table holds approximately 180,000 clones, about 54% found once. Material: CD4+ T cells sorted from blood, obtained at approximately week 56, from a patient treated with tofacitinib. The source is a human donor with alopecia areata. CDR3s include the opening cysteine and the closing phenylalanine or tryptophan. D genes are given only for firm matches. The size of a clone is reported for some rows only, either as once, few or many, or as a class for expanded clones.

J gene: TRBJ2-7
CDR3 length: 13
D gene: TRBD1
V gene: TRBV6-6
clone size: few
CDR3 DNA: TGTGCCAGCAGTAGGGACAGACCCTACGAGCAGTACTTC
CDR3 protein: CASSRDRPYEQYF

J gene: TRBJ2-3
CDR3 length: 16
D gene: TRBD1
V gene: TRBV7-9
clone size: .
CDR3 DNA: TGTGCCAGCAGCACAACAGGGGGCTCGAGTACAGATACGCAGTATTTT
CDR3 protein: CASSTTGGSSTDTQYF

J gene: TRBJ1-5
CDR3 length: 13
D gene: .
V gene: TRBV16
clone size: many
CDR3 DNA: TGTGCCAGCAGCCCAAATGAAGTAACGCCCCAGCATTTT
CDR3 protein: CASSPNEVTPQHF

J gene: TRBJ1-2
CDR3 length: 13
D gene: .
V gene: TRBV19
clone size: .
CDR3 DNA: TGTGCCAGTAGTATTGGTACCACCGGGGGCTACACCTTC
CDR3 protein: CASSIGTTGGYTF

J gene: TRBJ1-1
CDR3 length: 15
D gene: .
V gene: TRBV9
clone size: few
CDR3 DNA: TGTGCCAGCAGCGTAGGGGGCCTACTCAACACTGAAGCTTTCTTT
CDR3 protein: CASSVGGLLNTEAFF

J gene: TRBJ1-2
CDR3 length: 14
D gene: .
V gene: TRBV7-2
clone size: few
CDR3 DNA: TGTGCCAGCATAACGGGTCGGCGAAACTATGGCTACACCTTC
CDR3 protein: CASITGRRNYGYTF

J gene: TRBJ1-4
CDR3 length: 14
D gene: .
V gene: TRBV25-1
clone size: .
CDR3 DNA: TGTGCCAGCAGTGAGAATGTCCAGACTGAAAAACTGTTTTTT
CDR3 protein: CASSENVQTEKLFF

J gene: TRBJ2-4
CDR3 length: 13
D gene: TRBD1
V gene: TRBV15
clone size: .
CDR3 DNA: TGTGCCACCAGCAGAGATCAGGGGGATATTCAGTACTTC
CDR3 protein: CATSRDQGDIQYF

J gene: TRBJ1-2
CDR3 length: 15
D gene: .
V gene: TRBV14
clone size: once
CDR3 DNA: TGTGCCAGCAGCCGAAATCGACCGGGGAGCGATGGCTACACCTTC
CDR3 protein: CASSRNRPGSDGYTF

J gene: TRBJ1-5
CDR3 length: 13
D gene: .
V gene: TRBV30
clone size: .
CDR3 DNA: TGTGCCTGGAGCAGGGGAAGCAATCAGCCCCAGCATTTT
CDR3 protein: CAWSRGSNQPQHF

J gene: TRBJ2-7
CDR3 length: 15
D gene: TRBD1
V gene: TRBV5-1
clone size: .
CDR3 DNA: TGCGCCAGCAGCTCCACCCAGACAGGGACCTACGAGCAGTACTTC
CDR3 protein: CASSSTQTGTYEQYF

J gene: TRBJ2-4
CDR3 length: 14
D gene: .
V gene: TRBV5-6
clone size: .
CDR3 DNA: TGTGCCAGCAGCTTGGCCTCCAGGGCTCACATTCAGTACTTC
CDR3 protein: CASSLASRAHIQYF

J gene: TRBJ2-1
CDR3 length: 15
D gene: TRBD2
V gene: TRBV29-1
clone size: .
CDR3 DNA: TGCAGCGCTCCCCCAACGGGGGGGCCATACAATGAGCAGTTCTTC
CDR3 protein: CSAPPTGGPYNEQFF

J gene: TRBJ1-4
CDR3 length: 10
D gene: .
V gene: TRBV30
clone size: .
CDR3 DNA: TGTGCCACCTACACAGATAAACTGTTTTTT
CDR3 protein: CATYTDKLFF

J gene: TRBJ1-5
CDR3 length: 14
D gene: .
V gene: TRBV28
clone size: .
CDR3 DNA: TGTGCCAGCAGTGGGGCGGGATCTTATCAGCCCCAGCATTTT
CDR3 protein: CASSGAGSYQPQHF

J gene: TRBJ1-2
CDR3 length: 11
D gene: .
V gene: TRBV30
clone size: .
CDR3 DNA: TGTGCCTGGAAAGAAGGCGGTGGCTACACCTTC
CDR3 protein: CAWKEGGGYTF

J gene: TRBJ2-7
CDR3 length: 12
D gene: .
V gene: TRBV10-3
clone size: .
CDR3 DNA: TGTGCCATCAGTGACACCACCTACGAGCAGTACTTC
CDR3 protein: CAISDTTYEQYF

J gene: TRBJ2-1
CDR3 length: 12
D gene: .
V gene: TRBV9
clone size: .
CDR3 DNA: TGTGCCAGCAGCGTAAGCGACAATGAGCAGTTCTTC
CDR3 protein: CASSVSDNEQFF

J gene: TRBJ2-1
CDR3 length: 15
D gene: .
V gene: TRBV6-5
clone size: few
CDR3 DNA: TGTGCCAGCAGTTACGGGGACCTGAAATACAATGAGCAGTTCTTC
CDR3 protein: CASSYGDLKYNEQFF

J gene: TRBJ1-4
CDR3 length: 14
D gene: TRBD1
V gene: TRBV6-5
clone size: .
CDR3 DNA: TGTGCCAGCAGCCGGACAGGGCATAATGAAAAACTGTTTTTT
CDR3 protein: CASSRTGHNEKLFF

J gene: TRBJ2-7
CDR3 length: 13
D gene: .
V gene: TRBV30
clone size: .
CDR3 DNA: TGTGCCTGGAGTGTGGGCAGGGGTTCCGAGCAGTACTTC
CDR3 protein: CAWSVGRGSEQYF

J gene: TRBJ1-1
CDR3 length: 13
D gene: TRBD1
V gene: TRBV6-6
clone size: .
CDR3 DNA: TGTGCCAGCGGGGACAGACCGAACACTGAAGCTTTCTTT
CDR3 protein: CASGDRPNTEAFF

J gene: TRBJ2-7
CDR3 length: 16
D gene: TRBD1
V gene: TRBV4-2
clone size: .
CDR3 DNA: TGTGCCAGCAGCCGGAATCCGGGACAGGGGATCTACGAGCAGTACTTC
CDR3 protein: CASSRNPGQGIYEQYF

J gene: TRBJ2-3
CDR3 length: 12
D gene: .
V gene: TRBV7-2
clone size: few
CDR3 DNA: TGTGCCAGCAGCCCATTCACAGATACGCAGTATTTT
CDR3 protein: CASSPFTDTQYF

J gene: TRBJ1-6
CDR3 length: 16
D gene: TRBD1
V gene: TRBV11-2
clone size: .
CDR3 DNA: TGTGCCAGCAGCTTACATTTGGGGACAGCGGATTCACCCCTCCACTTT
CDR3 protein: CASSLHLGTADSPLHF

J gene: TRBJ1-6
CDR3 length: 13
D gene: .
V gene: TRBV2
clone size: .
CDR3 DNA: TGTGCCAGCAGTGAAGCGGTGGTTGGTCCCCTCCACTTT
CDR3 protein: CASSEAVVGPLHF

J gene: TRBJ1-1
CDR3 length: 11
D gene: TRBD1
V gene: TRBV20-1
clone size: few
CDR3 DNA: TGCAGTGGCGACAGGGCCACTGAAGCTTTCTTT
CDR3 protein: CSGDRATEAFF

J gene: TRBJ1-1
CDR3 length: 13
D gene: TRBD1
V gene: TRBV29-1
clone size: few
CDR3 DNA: TGCAGCGTCGCACCGACAGGGACCACTGAAGCTTTCTTT
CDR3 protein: CSVAPTGTTEAFF

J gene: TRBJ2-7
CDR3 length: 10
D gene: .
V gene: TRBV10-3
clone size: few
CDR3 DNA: TGTGCCATCGGGTGGGACGAGCAGTACTTC
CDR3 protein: CAIGWDEQYF

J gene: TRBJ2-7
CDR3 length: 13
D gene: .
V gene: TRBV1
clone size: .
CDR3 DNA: TGCACCAGCAGCCTCAAGGGGGGGGACGAGCAGTACTTC
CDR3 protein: CTSSLKGGDEQYF

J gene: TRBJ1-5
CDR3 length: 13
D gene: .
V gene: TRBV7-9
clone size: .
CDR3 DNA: TGTGCCAGCAGCTTAACAGCTTTTCAGCCCCAGCATTTT
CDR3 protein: CASSLTAFQPQHF

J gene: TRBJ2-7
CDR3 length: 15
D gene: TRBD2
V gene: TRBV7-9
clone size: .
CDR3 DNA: TGTGCCAGCGTCCCGGGACTAGCGGGGATCTACGAGCAGTACTTC
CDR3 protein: CASVPGLAGIYEQYF

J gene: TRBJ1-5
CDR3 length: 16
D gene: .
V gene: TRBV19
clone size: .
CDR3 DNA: TGTGCCAGTAGTAAAGTTTTTGCAGGTAGCAATCAGCCCCAGCATTTT
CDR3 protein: CASSKVFAGSNQPQHF

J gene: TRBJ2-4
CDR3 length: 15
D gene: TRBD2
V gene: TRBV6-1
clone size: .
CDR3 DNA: TGTGCCAGCAGCCGGACTAGCGGGGGGTCTGGCATTCAGTACTTC
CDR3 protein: CASSRTSGGSGIQYF

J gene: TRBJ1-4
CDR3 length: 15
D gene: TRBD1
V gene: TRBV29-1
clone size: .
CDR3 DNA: TGCAGCGTTGAAGACCTACAGGGGGCCGGTGAAAAACTGTTTTTT
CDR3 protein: CSVEDLQGAGEKLFF

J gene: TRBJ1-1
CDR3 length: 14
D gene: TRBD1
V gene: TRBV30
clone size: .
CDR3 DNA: TGTGCCTGGGGCCCGGCAGGGGGAAAAACTGAAGCTTTCTTT
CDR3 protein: CAWGPAGGKTEAFF

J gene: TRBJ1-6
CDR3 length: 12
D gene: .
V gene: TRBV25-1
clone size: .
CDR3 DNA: TGTGCCAGCAGCTCTTGGGGTTCACCCCTCCACTTT
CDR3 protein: CASSSWGSPLHF

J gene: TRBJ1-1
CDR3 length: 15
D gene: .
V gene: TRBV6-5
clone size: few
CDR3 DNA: TGTGCCAGCACCAAAAAGCGGCGAATGAACACTGAAGCTTTCTTT
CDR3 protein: CASTKKRRMNTEAFF

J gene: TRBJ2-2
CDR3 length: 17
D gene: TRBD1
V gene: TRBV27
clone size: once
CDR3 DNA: TGTGCCAGCAGTTTGGGACAGGGGGCGGCGAACACCGGGGAGCTGTTTTTT
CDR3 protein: CASSLGQGAANTGELFF

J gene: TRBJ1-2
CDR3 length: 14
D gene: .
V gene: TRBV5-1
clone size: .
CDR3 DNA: TGCGCCAGCAGCTTGGATCAGGGGAATGTTGGCTACACCTTC
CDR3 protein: CASSLDQGNVGYTF

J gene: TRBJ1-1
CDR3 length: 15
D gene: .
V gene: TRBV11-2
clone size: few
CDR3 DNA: TGTGCCAGCAGCTTAGATCCGGGAGGCAGGGCTGAAGCTTTCTTT
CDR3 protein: CASSLDPGGRAEAFF

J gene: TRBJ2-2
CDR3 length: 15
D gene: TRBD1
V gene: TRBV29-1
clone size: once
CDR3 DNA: TGCAGCGTTCGCCGAGGACAGGGGATGGCCGGGGAGCTGTTTTTT
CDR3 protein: CSVRRGQGMAGELFF

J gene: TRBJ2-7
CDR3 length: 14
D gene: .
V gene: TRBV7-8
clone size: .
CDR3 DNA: TGTGCCAGCAGACCCCCCACAGCCTCCTACGAGCAGTACTTC
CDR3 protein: CASRPPTASYEQYF

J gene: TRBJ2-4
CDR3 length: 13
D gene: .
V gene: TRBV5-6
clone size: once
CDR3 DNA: TGTGCCAGCAGCTTGGCCGGCATATCTGTTCAGTACTTC
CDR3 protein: CASSLAGISVQYF

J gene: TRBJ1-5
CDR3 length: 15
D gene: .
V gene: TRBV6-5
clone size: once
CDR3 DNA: TGTGCCAGCAGTTACTCAGGTGGACGGGATCAGCCCCAGCATTTT
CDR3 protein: CASSYSGGRDQPQHF

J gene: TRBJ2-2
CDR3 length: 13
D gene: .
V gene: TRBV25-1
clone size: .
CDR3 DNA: TGTGCCAGCGGGGCGCGCGGTACCGGGGAGCTGTTTTTT
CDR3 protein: CASGARGTGELFF